This TCR beta chain came from a study of shared clonotypes between healthy human individuals. As concerns this clone: Antigen: not known.

Assay used: immunoSEQ multiplex PCR; TCRdb lists only in-frame clones, some missing. The data hold millions of clones, with 95% observed a single time. Germline V gene sequence: CDR1 SGHTA, CDR2 FQGNSA. V shed 6 bases, J shed 8 bases, and the junction held 9 bases outside the gene matches. The CDR3 extends over 15 amino acids. Study outcomes and limitations: Specimens sampled were limited to blood, with tissue repertoires likely differing.

This receptor was obtained from a young man in good health. Sequenced: naive CD4+ T cells sorted from blood. The sample's subset: CD45RA+ positively selected. The chain joins TRBV7-2 to TRBJ2-1; 11 nucleotides line up with TRBD2. The CDR3 region has the DNA TGTGCCAGCAGGCGAGGACTAGCGGGTATGGATGAGCAGTTCTTC. Amino acid sequence: CASRRGLAGMDEQFF.